Listed below are T cell receptor beta chains from one sample, sequenced in a study of blood T cell repertoires in COVID-19. Produced via immunoSEQ multiplex PCR; TCRdb's table is partial and in-frame only. Among about 170,000 clones listed, over 80% were seen once. Sequencing input: PBMCs or T cells enriched from blood (not recorded which). Receptors were obtained from a woman between 45 and 65 years old who had recovered from COVID-19. The CDR3 runs from the conserved cysteine through the conserved F or W. The D gene is left open where the match is weak. Part of the rows lack a size; the others show once, few, many or a class for expanded clones.

>TRBJ1-6|TRBV11-2|-|-
TGTGCCAGCAGCTTAGATCGGGGGACCTCGGTAGGAACTTCACCCCTCCACTTT
CASSLDRGTSVGTSPLHF
>TRBJ2-5|TRBV5-3|few|-
TGTGCCAGAAGCGGTGACAGGGCGGGGGAGACCCAGTACTTC
CARSGDRAGETQYF
>TRBJ1-1|TRBV7-2|-|TRBD1
TGTGCCAGCGCCGCCCTGGCAGGGGGCTTATCTGCTGAAGCTTTCTTT
CASAALAGGLSAEAFF
>TRBJ2-1|TRBV27|-|-
TGTGCCAGCAGCCTCCCGGGCGGGTCCTACAATGAGCAGTTCTTC
CASSLPGGSYNEQFF
>TRBJ1-5|TRBV28|-|-
TGTGCCAGCAGTTTTGCGGGGCTCGGGAATCAGCCCCAGCATTTT
CASSFAGLGNQPQHF
>TRBJ1-5|TRBV7-2|-|TRBD1
TGTGCCAGCAGCTACCGGACAGGGGACAATCAGCCCCAGCATTTT
CASSYRTGDNQPQHF
>TRBJ1-5|TRBV4-1|-|-
TGCGCCAGCAGCCAAGAAACATGGAGACAGCCCCAGCATTTT
CASSQETWRQPQHF
>TRBJ2-5|TRBV12-5|-|-
TGTGCTAGTGCCCAGGGGATAAAGACCCAGTACTTC
CASAQGIKTQYF
>TRBJ1-5|TRBV27|-|TRBD1
TGTGCCAGCAGTTTATACAGGGGGATAGGGCAGCCCCAGCATTTT
CASSLYRGIGQPQHF
>TRBJ1-3|TRBV28|once|-
TGTGCCAGCAGTTCCCAGGTCCCCTCTGGAAACACCATATATTTT
CASSSQVPSGNTIYF
>TRBJ2-2|TRBV6-2/TRBV6-3|-|TRBD2
TGTGCCAGCAGTAAGCTAGCGGGAGTAATCTTCGGGGAGCTGTTTTTT
CASSKLAGVIFGELFF
>TRBJ1-2|TRBV29-1|-|TRBD1
TGCAGCGTATACGGGACAGCAACTAACTATGGCTACACCTTC
CSVYGTATNYGYTF
>TRBJ1-4|TRBV30|-|TRBD1
TGTGCCTTGCTTAACAGGGGGGGATACTCTCATGAAAAACTGTTTTTT
CALLNRGGYSHEKLFF
>TRBJ1-2|TRBV19|-|TRBD1
TGTGCCAGTAGGGGACAGGCCTATGGCTACACCTTC
CASRGQAYGYTF
>TRBJ2-5|TRBV5-6|-|TRBD1
TGTGCCAGCAGCTTAACCGGGACAGACTCTTGGCCCCAGTACTTC
CASSLTGTDSWPQYF
>TRBJ1-2|TRBV2|-|-
TGTGCCAGCAGGGGGGGGAAAGGTTTAAACTATGGCTACACCTTC
CASRGGKGLNYGYTF
>TRBJ2-5|TRBV3-1/TRBV3-2|-|-
TGTGCCAGCAGCCAAGAGGGGGGGCCCGAGACCCAGTACTTC
CASSQEGGPETQYF
>TRBJ1-1|TRBV29-1|-|-
TGCAGCGTTATAGGTTGGGCCACTGAAGCTTTCTTT
CSVIGWATEAFF
>TRBJ1-1|TRBV6-2/TRBV6-3|-|-
TGTGCCAGCAGCCCGACCAGACAAATTTCTGAAGCTTTCTTT
CASSPTRQISEAFF
>TRBJ2-2|TRBV15|few|TRBD2
TGTGCCACCAGCAGAGGTTCGGGAGGTAGTGGCCCCGGGGAGCTGTTTTTT
CATSRGSGGSGPGELFF
>TRBJ1-6|TRBV5-6|-|-
TGTGCCAGCAGCCCGGAGGGGGGACTATTCGCTGCACCCCTCCACTTT
CASSPEGGLFAAPLHF
>TRBJ1-5|TRBV27|-|-
TGTGCCAGCAGTCGTTCGGGGAATCAGCCCCAGCATTTT
CASSRSGNQPQHF
>TRBJ1-2|TRBV11-3|few|-
TGTGCCAGCAGCTTCCCCGGACACTCAGGGTTTAACTATGGCTACACCTTC
CASSFPGHSGFNYGYTF
>TRBJ1-2|TRBV30|few|-
TGTGCCTGGAGTGTCGCGTTCTTAGGGGTACGAGGCTACACCTTC
CAWSVAFLGVRGYTF
>TRBJ2-4|TRBV11-3|-|TRBD2
TGTGCCAGCAGCCCAGGACTAGCGGGGAAAAACATTCAGTACTTC
CASSPGLAGKNIQYF
>TRBJ1-1|TRBV12-3/TRBV12-4|few|-
TGTGCCAGCAGCCTAGCCGCTGGGGAAGCTTTCTTT
CASSLAAGEAFF
>TRBJ1-2|TRBV27|few|-
TGTGCCAGCAGTTTATACAGGACGGACAACTATGGCTACACCTTC
CASSLYRTDNYGYTF
>TRBJ2-3|TRBV7-2|once|-
TGTGCCAGCTCCCCAGGGTGGGCAGATACGCAGTATTTT
CASSPGWADTQYF
>TRBJ1-6|TRBV5-1|-|TRBD1
TGCGCCAGCAGCTTGGGACAGGGCGACGGTTCACCCCTCCACTTT
CASSLGQGDGSPLHF
>TRBJ1-2|TRBV5-6|few|TRBD1
TGTGCCAGCAGCCAACCGGACAGGGTAGCGGGCTACACCTTC
CASSQPDRVAGYTF
>TRBJ1-1|TRBV2|-|-
TGTGCCAGCAGTGGAAGGGGCAACACTGAAGCTTTCTTT
CASSGRGNTEAFF
>TRBJ2-3|TRBV15|-|-
TGTGCCACCAGCAGAGATACGGGACTCACAGATACGCAGTATTTT
CATSRDTGLTDTQYF
>TRBJ1-2|TRBV30|once|-
TGTGCCTGGAGTGTCGCAGGGTCCAGGGGCTACACCTTC
CAWSVAGSRGYTF
>TRBJ2-5|TRBV11-2|-|TRBD2
TGTGCCAGCAGCTTCGGGGCGGGAGGAGGAGAGACCCAGTACTTC
CASSFGAGGGETQYF
>TRBJ2-1|TRBV5-4|-|-
TGTGCCAGCAGCCAAAGGGGGGGAGGAATCTACAATGAGCAGTTCTTC
CASSQRGGGIYNEQFF
>TRBJ1-5|TRBV19|-|-
TGTGCCAGTAGCCTGGGGGCAGGGGGCAATCAGCCCCAGCATTTT
CASSLGAGGNQPQHF
>TRBJ1-2|TRBV29-1|-|TRBD1
TGCAGCGTCCCGATGTGGGACAGAGGAGCCTATGGCTACACCTTC
CSVPMWDRGAYGYTF
>TRBJ1-5|TRBV30|-|TRBD1
TGTGCCTGGAGTACCCACAGGGGAGGTCAGCCCCAGCATTTT
CAWSTHRGGQPQHF
>TRBJ1-2|TRBV20-1|-|-
TGCAGTGCTAGACCAAACTATGGCTACACCTTC
CSARPNYGYTF
>TRBJ1-5|TRBV27|-|TRBD1
TGTGCCAGCAGTTTGACAGGGATTATGAGTCAGCCCCAGCATTTT
CASSLTGIMSQPQHF
>TRBJ2-1|TRBV11-2|-|TRBD2
TGTGCCAGCAGCTCAAGACTAGCGGCTTACAATGAGCAGTTCTTC
CASSSRLAAYNEQFF
>TRBJ2-5|TRBV5-1|-|TRBD1
TGCGCCAGCAGCTCTGACAGGGGGGACGAGACCCAGTACTTC
CASSSDRGDETQYF
>TRBJ1-2|TRBV3-1/TRBV3-2|-|-
TGTGCCAGCAGCCCACTAGGCCGCCCAGGCTACACCTTC
CASSPLGRPGYTF
>TRBJ2-3|TRBV28|-|-
TGTGCCAGCAGTTCACTGATCACAGATACGCAGTATTTT
CASSSLITDTQYF
>TRBJ1-6|TRBV6-5|-|TRBD1
TGTGCCAGCAGCTCGACAGGGGGCCATTCACCCCTCCACTTT
CASSSTGGHSPLHF
>TRBJ1-6|TRBV6-5|-|-
TGTGCCAGCAGTTACTCGGGGATAGAGGGTTCACCCCTCCACTTT
CASSYSGIEGSPLHF
>TRBJ1-2|TRBV19|-|TRBD1
TGTGCCAGTAGTATCAGAAGGACAGGGGGCGGAGAGGGCTACACCTTC
CASSIRRTGGGEGYTF
>TRBJ2-5|TRBV13|few|-
TGTGCCAGCAGCTTTTGGTCTAGCCGTGGAGAGACCCAGTACTTC
CASSFWSSRGETQYF
>TRBJ2-5|TRBV10-3|-|TRBD2
TGTGCCATCAGCGCGCGGGGAGGGCCGCGGGAGACCCAGTACTTC
CAISARGGPRETQYF
>TRBJ1-4|TRBV6-5|-|TRBD1
TGTGCCAGCACCCAAGTGTGGGACAGAGGTGAAAAACTGTTTTTT
CASTQVWDRGEKLFF
>TRBJ1-1|TRBV2|-|-
TGTGCCAGCACTTACCCTGGGGGGACTGAAGCTTTCTTT
CASTYPGGTEAFF
>TRBJ1-2|TRBV5-7|-|-
TGTGCCAGCAGCCGGGAGAAGACAGTAGTAGCTAACTATGGCTACACCTTC
CASSREKTVVANYGYTF
>TRBJ2-5|TRBV15|-|-
TGTGCCACCAGCAGACCTGGACAGAGGGAGACCCAGTACTTC
CATSRPGQRETQYF
>TRBJ1-1|TRBV7-9|-|-
TGTGCCAGCAGCTTCTTGCAGTCGAACACTGAAGCTTTCTTT
CASSFLQSNTEAFF
>TRBJ1-3|TRBV7-9|-|-
TGTGCCAGCAGCCCTAGTGGGGGCAGGCTTGGAAACACCATATATTTT
CASSPSGGRLGNTIYF